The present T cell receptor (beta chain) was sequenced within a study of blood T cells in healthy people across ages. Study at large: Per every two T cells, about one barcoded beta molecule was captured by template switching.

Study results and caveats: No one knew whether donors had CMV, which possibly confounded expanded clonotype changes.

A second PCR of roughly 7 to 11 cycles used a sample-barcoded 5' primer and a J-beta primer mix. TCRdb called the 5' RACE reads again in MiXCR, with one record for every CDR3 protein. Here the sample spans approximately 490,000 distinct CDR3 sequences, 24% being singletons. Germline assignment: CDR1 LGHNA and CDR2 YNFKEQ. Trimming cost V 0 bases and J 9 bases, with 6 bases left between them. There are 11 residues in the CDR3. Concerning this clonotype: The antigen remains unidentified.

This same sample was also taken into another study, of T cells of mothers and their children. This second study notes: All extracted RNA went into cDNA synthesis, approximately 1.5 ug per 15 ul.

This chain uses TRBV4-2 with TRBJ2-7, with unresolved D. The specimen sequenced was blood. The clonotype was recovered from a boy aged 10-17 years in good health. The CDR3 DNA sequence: TGTGCCAGCAGCCAAGATAGTGTGCAGTACTTC. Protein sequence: CASSQDSVQYF.